Each of the 3 T cell receptor beta chains below was sequenced from the same sample in a study of T cells in localized non-small cell lung cancer. This table comes from immunoSEQ multiplex PCR, and its TCRdb copy is limited to in-frame clones, with some not included. The sample holds more than 100,000 clones; more than 80% are singletons and the top ten take 1.5% to 2%. Sequencing used peripheral blood, obtained before any cancer treatment. The receptor set was obtained from a female donor at least 60 years old with stage I lung adenocarcinoma.

The CDR3 loop reads CASSLFGGYNEQFF. The CDR3 DNA reads as TGTGCCAGCAGCTTATTTGGGGGGTACAATGAGCAGTTCTTC. The genes are TRBV11-1 and TRBJ2-1; a possible D gene is TRBD2 (6 bases). The CDR3 extends over 14 amino acids. V was trimmed by 2 bases and J by 4 bases, leaving 9 bases between them. Germline values: CDR1 SGHAT, CDR2 FQDESV (reference sequence).

CDR3 nucleotides: TGCAGCGTGTCGACTAGCGGCTACAATGAGCAGTTCTTC. Translating gives CSVSTSGYNEQFF. The chain has TRBV29-1 and TRBJ2-1; 9 nucleotides agree with TRBD2. The CDR3 length is 13 residues. The ends lost 6 bases at V and 3 bases at J; junction bases unmatched: 3. CDR1 SQVTM and CDR2 ANQGSEA come from the germline V gene.

Here the CDR3 reads CASRASRGSPYEQFF. In nucleotides, the CDR3 is TGTGCCAGCAGGGCCTCGCGGGGTTCCCCCTATGAGCAGTTCTTC. V and J are TRBV2 and TRBJ2-1; D might be TRBD2 (6 bases). Germline values: CDR1 SNHLY, CDR2 FYNNEI. The CDR3 has 15 amino acids. V lost 6 bases and J 8 bases, leaving 20 bases between the germline ends.